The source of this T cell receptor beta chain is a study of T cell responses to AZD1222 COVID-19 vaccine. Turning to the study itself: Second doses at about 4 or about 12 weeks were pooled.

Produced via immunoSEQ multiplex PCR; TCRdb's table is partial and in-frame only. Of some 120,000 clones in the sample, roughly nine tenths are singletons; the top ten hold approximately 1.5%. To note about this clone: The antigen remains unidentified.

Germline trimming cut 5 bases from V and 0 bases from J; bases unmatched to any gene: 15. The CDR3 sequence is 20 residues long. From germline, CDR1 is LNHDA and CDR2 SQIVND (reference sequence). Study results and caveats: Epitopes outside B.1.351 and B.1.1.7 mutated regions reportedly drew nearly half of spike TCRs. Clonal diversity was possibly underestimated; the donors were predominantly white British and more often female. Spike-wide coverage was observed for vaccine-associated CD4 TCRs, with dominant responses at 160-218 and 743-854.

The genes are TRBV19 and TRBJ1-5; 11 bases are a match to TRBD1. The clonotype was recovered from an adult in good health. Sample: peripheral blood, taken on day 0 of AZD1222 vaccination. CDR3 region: CASSFPPGTGGPYSNQPQHF. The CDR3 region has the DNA TGTGCCAGTAGTTTCCCCCCCGGGACAGGGGGTCCCTATAGCAATCAGCCCCAGCATTTT.